A selection of T cell receptor beta chains follows, all from one sample in a study of shared clonotypes between healthy human individuals. Assay used: immunoSEQ multiplex PCR; TCRdb lists only in-frame clones, some missing. The table shows a few hundred thousand clones, with about 74% occurring only once. The sequencing sample was made of PBMCs. All receptors come from a middle-aged woman in good health. Some clones in this sample may be carry-over from other donors' samples. The CDR3 runs from the conserved cysteine through the conserved F or W.

>TRBV29-1|TRBJ2-1
CSVAGGVWVGNEQFF
>TRBV2|TRBJ2-4
CASSEAGGNENIQYF
>TRBV7-9|TRBJ2-7
CASSGPGTGVSYEQYF
>TRBV25-1|TRBJ2-5
CASSEYIGGGETQYF
>TRBV5-1|TRBJ2-7
CASSPTGTTGNEQYF
>TRBV30|TRBJ1-1
CAWSVRGINTEAFF
>TRBV29-1|TRBJ2-2
CSVGTSANTGELFF
>TRBV9|TRBJ2-5
CASSPFAGFQETQYF
>TRBV2|TRBJ2-7
CASSRTPMDSYEQYF
>TRBV30|TRBJ2-1
CACKLAGTYNEQFF
>TRBV7-3|TRBJ2-1
CASSLTWDGYNEQFF
>TRBV2|TRBJ1-3
CASSEVGGNTIYF
>TRBV10-3|TRBJ2-3
CAIGFSGSTDTQYF
>TRBV2|TRBJ2-2
CASSVSLGSAGELFF
>TRBV19|TRBJ2-7
CASSIATSGLGGYEQYF
>TRBV7-9|TRBJ1-2
CASSPQGPYGYTF
>TRBV27|TRBJ1-5
CASSSTGGHQPQHF
>TRBV5-1|TRBJ2-1
CASSLLSGVGDEQFF
>TRBV5-1|TRBJ2-5
CASSLGSSGGETQYF
>TRBV27|TRBJ2-1
CASSPRTAAYYNEQFF
>TRBV4-2|TRBJ2-7
CASSSPTSGRDEQYF